This T cell receptor beta chain was sequenced in a study of regulatory T cells in long-lasting Graves disease. Time point in this sample: newly diagnosed GD, antithyroid drugs for less than 3 months. The TCR library was prepared using RNA isolated from PBMCs. Study-wide points: A greater number of public clonotypes (approximately 2,500) was shared by persistent patients than by new patients (approximately 880). Favored usage of TRBV28, TRBJ1-2 and TRBJ2-5 was recorded in persistent disease.

V was shortened by 2 bases and J by 8 bases, with 7 bases between the two germline ends. Germline loops: CDR1 MNHNS, CDR2 SASEGT. This CDR3 is 12 amino acids long. With respect to this clonotype: No antigen is known for it.

Library construction for TCR beta used iRepertoire HTBI primers and Arm-PCR of CDR3 regions. TCRdb itself ran the multiplex PCR reads through MiXCR, one entry per CDR3 protein. This sample carries around 250,000 distinct CDR3 sequences, approximately 20% of them seen once, and the ten largest clones take less than 15%. Separately, the same data were catalogued under a study of T cells in Graves' hyperthyroidism and ophthalmopathy. That study adds: When the TCR CDR3 underwent first-round RT-PCR, the HTBI primer set was used. Ophthalmopathy, which appeared later, was predicted by the model a median approximately 6 months before onset.

Here the sequenced sample was peripheral blood mononuclear cells (PBMCs), taken at new diagnosis, from a patient treated with antithyroid drugs. This TCR came from a woman in her twenties or thirties with Graves disease. The chain links TRBV6-1 to TRBJ2-1; D possibly matches TRBD1 or TRBD2 (5 bases each). The CDR3 here is CASSEQGDEQFF. DNA for the CDR3: TGTGCCAGCAGTGAACAGGGAGATGAGCAGTTCTTC.